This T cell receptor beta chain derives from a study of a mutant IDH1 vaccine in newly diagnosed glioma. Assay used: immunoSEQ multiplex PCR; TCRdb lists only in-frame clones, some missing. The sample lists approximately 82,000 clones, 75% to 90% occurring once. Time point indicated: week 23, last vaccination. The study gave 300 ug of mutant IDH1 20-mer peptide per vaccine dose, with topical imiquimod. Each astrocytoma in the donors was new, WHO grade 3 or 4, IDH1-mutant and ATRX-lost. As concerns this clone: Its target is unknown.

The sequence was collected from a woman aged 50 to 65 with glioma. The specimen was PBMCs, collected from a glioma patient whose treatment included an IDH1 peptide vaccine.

Here the CDR3 reads CASRRIAGDNSYEQYF. The CDR3 region has the DNA TGCGCCAGCAGGAGAATAGCGGGAGATAACTCCTACGAGCAGTACTTC. The J gene is TRBJ2-7, the V gene TRBV5-1; 9 nucleotides match TRBD2. Germline V gene lookup returns CDR1 SGHRS and CDR2 YFSETQ. J was trimmed by 0 bases and V by 5 bases; bases with no gene match: 9. This CDR3 is 16 amino acids long.